These 13 T cell receptor beta chains share one sample of origin, sequenced in a study of cytomegalovirus exposure and HLA in healthy donors. PCR used 60 Vbeta primers and 13 Jbeta primers. Here immunoSEQ multiplex PCR was the method, and the copy in TCRdb shows in-frame clones only, minus some. Of around 100,000 clones listed, around 76% were seen once; the top ten hold 10%. Source material: PBMCs. These receptors came from a woman aged 18-29 years in good health and CMV-seropositive.

This rearrangement joins TRBV5-4 to TRBJ2-7; 9 bases fit TRBD1. V lost 2 bases, J lost 0 bases, and 3 bases stayed unmatched. This CDR3 region has 15 residues. The germline CDR1 and CDR2 sequences are SGHNT and YYREEE (reference sequence). CDR3 residues: CASSFMGQGSYEQYF. CDR3 in DNA: TGTGCCAGCAGCTTCATGGGACAGGGCTCCTACGAGCAGTACTTC.

As DNA, the CDR3 is TGTGCCAGCAGCCCCGGGACAGGGAATGAAAAACTGTTTTTT. The encoded protein is CASSPGTGNEKLFF. The chain carries TRBV7-6 and TRBJ1-4, with 9 bases identical to TRBD1. CDR1 and CDR2 (germline): SGHVS, FNYEAQ. J gave up 5 bases and V 5 bases, and 3 bases lay outside the gene matches. There are 14 residues in the CDR3. Together with reference TRBV7-6 and TRBJ1-4, the CDR3 gives the full variable domain: GAGVSQSPRYKVTKRGQDVALRCDPISGHVSLYWYRQALGQGPEFLTYFNYEAQQDKSGLPNDRFSAERPEGSISTLTIQRTEQRDSAMYRCASSPGTGNEKLFFGSGTQLSVL.

The V and J genes are TRBV9 and TRBJ2-3, with 9 bases that match TRBD1. V was clipped by 2 bases and J by 1 base; unmatched bases: 11. The CDR3 is 18 amino acids. The germline CDR1 and CDR2 sequences are SGDLS and YYNGEE. CDR3: CASSVKDRGLIGTDTQYF. The CDR3 DNA is TGTGCCAGCAGCGTTAAGGACAGGGGTTTAATTGGCACAGATACGCAGTATTTT.

The CDR3 here is CASGTANTEAFF. The CDR3, as DNA: TGTGCCAGCGGGACAGCGAACACTGAAGCTTTCTTT. This sequence joins TRBV28 and TRBJ1-1, with TRBD1 matching over 7 bases. This CDR3 has 12 amino acids. Germline values: CDR1 MDHEN, CDR2 SYDVKM. Unmatched junction bases numbered 1, after V lost 8 bases and J lost 1 base.

This clone showed up just a few times. The CDR3 nucleotides read TGTGCCAGCAGCTCCGAGGCCAGTAGTGAGACCCAGTACTTC. This gives the protein CASSSEASSETQYF. The chain joins TRBV7-8 to TRBJ2-5; D call uncertain. The V and J ends lost 4 bases and 5 bases respectively, with 14 bases between them. Germline lookup yields CDR1 SGHVS and CDR2 FQNEAQ. The CDR3 consists of 14 residues.

The chain recombines TRBV6-5 with TRBJ2-1; D is perhaps TRBD2 (5 bases). V shed 0 bases and J shed 5 bases, with 11 bases lying between them. CDR3 length equals 15 residues. Germline CDR1 reads MNHEY; CDR2 reads SVGAGI. The CDR3 is CASSYSIGRDNEQFF. Written as DNA, the CDR3 is TGTGCCAGCAGTTACTCGATAGGGAGAGACAATGAGCAGTTCTTC.

This clone turned up a few times. The genes are TRBV29-1 and TRBJ2-1; no definite D call. The CDR3 runs to 12 residues. Germline V lookup: CDR1 SQVTM, CDR2 ANQGSEA. Between the trimmed V and J ends, which lost 4 bases and 7 bases, there was a span of 11 bases. The CDR3 loop reads CSVAHQLNEQFF. For the CDR3, the DNA is TGCAGCGTTGCCCATCAACTGAATGAGCAGTTCTTC.

The V gene is TRBV6-6, the J gene TRBJ2-3; tentative D call: TRBD2 (5 bases). The CDR3 is 16 residues long. V was clipped by 4 bases and J by 3 bases, with 17 bases between them. Germline V lookup: CDR1 MNHNY, CDR2 SVGAGI (reference sequence). The CDR3 sequence is CASSFQRAAGTDTQYF. The CDR3, as DNA: TGTGCCAGCAGTTTTCAACGAGCGGCCGGAACAGATACGCAGTATTTT.

V and J are TRBV10-3 and TRBJ2-2; 10 bases map to TRBD2. In germline, CDR1 is ENHRY, CDR2 SYGVKD. Losses at the gene ends were 3 bases for V and 1 base for J; bases not matched to a gene: 5. The CDR3 extends over 17 amino acids. Here the CDR3 DNA reads TGTGCCATCAGTGATTCCGGGACTAGCGTGAACACCGGGGAGCTGTTTTTT. Translating gives CAISDSGTSVNTGELFF.

The V call is TRBV21-1, the J call TRBJ1-5; the D call in the table, TRBD1, was not verified against the DNA. TRBV21-1 is assigned pseudogene status. The CDR3 loop spans 11 amino acids. This chain's CDR3 is CASSGPPPQHF. The CDR3 coding sequence is TGTGCCAGCAGCGGCCCGCCGCCCCAGCATTTT.

The chain couples TRBV30 to TRBJ1-4, with 7 bases aligning to TRBD1. The V gene's germline CDR1 is GTSNPN and CDR2 SVGIG (reference sequence). The CDR3 spans 15 residues. Trimming cost V 4 bases and J 3 bases; bases outside gene matches: 8. The CDR3: CAWTLEGQPNEKLFF. CDR3 coding DNA: TGTGCCTGGACCCTGGAGGGACAGCCTAATGAAAAACTGTTTTTT. The full variable domain, its missing parts supplied by reference TRBV30 and TRBJ1-4, is SQTIHQWPATLVQPVGSPLSLECTVEGTSNPNLYWYRQAAGRGLQLLFYSVGIGQISSEVPQNLSASRPQDRQFILSSKKLLLSDSGFYLCAWTLEGQPNEKLFFGSGTQLSVL.

The chain employs TRBV28 and TRBJ2-7, with D possibly TRBD1 on 5 matching bases. Trimming took off 6 bases at V and 7 bases at J, with 10 bases between the two ends. There are 11 residues in the CDR3. The germline V gene has CDR1 MDHEN and CDR2 SYDVKM. The CDR3 is CASRGDREQYF. For the CDR3, the DNA is TGTGCCAGCAGGGGCGACAGAGAGCAGTACTTC.

The rearrangement links TRBV10-3 to TRBJ1-1, with 11 bases aligning to TRBD1. V dropped 6 bases and J dropped 1; count of bases not matched to a gene: 4. This CDR3 contains 15 residues. Germline V gives CDR1 ENHRY, CDR2 SYGVKD. The CDR3 here is CAIRPGQGENTEAFF. The CDR3 DNA reads as TGTGCCATCAGGCCGGGACAGGGGGAGAACACTGAAGCTTTCTTT.